The T cell receptor (beta chain) under discussion was sequenced for a study of control samples from healthy donors and cancer patients (dated by TCRdb to the early 2020s). To prepare the library, the immunoSEQ multiplex PCR assay was applied. TCRdb provides this immuneACCESS table in a form limited to in-frame rearrangements. Some clones are lacking; in checked studies, under half of them reflect an unresolved V gene, and why the rest are absent is not known. The table for this sample lists around 93,000 clones; 80% to 90% of them were counted only once. The top ten constitute less than 15% of the sample. Points on this clone: No cognate antigen has been identified for it. Per-base quality was not reported, and no clone a single base away is much larger than it.

The origin of this receptor is a man aged 30 to 45 in good health. The sample was blood.

CDR3 region: CASSTQGAVANVLTF. The DNA is as follows: TGTGCCAGCTCAACACAGGGAGCAGTGGCCAACGTCCTGACTTTC. The rearrangement joined TRBV18 to TRBJ2-6, with a tentative D gene TRBD1 over 6 matching bases. Via the germline V gene, CDR1 is KGHSH and CDR2 LQKENI. V gives up 5 bases and J gives up 6 bases, and the segment between their germline ends measures 14 bases. Taken from cysteine to phenylalanine, the CDR3 has 15 residues. Kept here is only the CDR3 DNA, which spans 45 bases and is read in frame from base 1.